Below, 10 T cell receptor beta chains from the same sample are listed, as sequenced in a study of identifying expanded T cells in peripheral blood. TCRdb keeps only in-frame clones here, not all; method: immunoSEQ multiplex PCR. The table lists around 63,000 clones, around 87% of them singletons. The sample consisted of blood. The receptor source for this set is a person between 18 and 75 years old in good health.

This clone was counted only a few times. This rearrangement joins TRBV10-3 to TRBJ1-2, with 8 bases aligning to TRBD1. Trimming took 9 bases from V and 7 from J; bases not matched to a gene: 10. Germline V lookup: CDR1 ENHRY, CDR2 SYGVKD. The CDR3 contains 13 residues. The CDR3 region has the DNA TGTGCCATTCTAAGGACAGGGAGTTCTGGCTACACCTTC. The encoded protein is CAILRTGSSGYTF.

V gene TRBV14 combines with J gene TRBJ2-5; a weak D match, TRBD2 (5 bases). CDR1 is SGHDN and CDR2 is FVKESK in the germline V gene. V lost 4 bases and J lost 5, with 11 bases in between. The CDR3 sequence is 13 residues long. Here the CDR3 reads CASSRWTGETQYF. The CDR3 nucleotides read TGTGCCAGCAGCCGATGGACTGGGGAGACCCAGTACTTC.

The V and J genes are TRBV11-2 and TRBJ2-7; 7 bases fit TRBD1. J was trimmed by 5 bases and V by 3 bases; bases with no gene match: 10. The CDR3 is 15 amino acids. Per germline, CDR1 SGHAT and CDR2 FQNNGV. The CDR3 loop is CASSLSGTAVNEQYF. The CDR3 nucleotides read TGTGCCAGCAGCTTGTCCGGGACAGCTGTAAACGAGCAGTACTTC.

The V gene is TRBV6-4, the J gene TRBJ2-3; TRBD2 matches 10 bases. The CDR3 spans 15 residues. Germline assignment: CDR1 MRHNA and CDR2 SNTAGT. V lost 5 bases, J lost 4 bases, and 6 bases stayed unmatched. The CDR3 here is CASSLLAGTSDTQYF. The CDR3 nucleotides read TGTGCCAGCAGTTTACTAGCGGGGACCTCAGATACGCAGTATTTT.

This clone has just one count. The V gene is TRBV19, the J gene TRBJ1-1, with a weak D call TRBD1 (5 bases). The CDR3 contains 15 residues. Germline assignment: CDR1 LNHDA and CDR2 SQIVND (reference sequence). V lost 2 bases and J lost 5, with 15 bases in between. This CDR3 reads CASSISVGGRTEAFF. CDR3 nucleotide sequence: TGTGCCAGTAGTATATCGGTCGGGGGTCGAACTGAAGCTTTCTTT.

J is TRBJ2-2 and V is TRBV6-1, with no clear D. Deletions cut 4 bases from V and 0 bases from J, with 9 bases between. This CDR3 is 15 amino acids long. Germline CDR1 and CDR2: MNHNS and SASEGT. CDR3 protein: CASSGKGSNTGELFF. As DNA, the CDR3 is TGTGCCAGCAGTGGGAAGGGTTCGAACACCGGGGAGCTGTTTTTT.

The rearrangement uses TRBV6-6 and TRBJ2-3; 7 nucleotides agree with TRBD2. The germline V gene encodes CDR1 MNHNY and CDR2 SVGAGI (reference sequence). The CDR3 loop spans 12 amino acids. After removal of 6 bases from V and 3 bases from J, the junction contained 0 bases not matched to a gene. DNA for the CDR3: TGTGCCAGCAGCGGGAGGACAGATACGCAGTATTTT. Protein sequence: CASSGRTDTQYF.

J is TRBJ1-2 and V is TRBV7-9, with 9 bases matching TRBD1. V shed 5 bases, J shed 3 bases, and the junction held 7 bases outside the gene matches. The germline CDR1 and CDR2 sequences are SEHNR and FQNEAQ (reference sequence). There are 15 residues in the CDR3. The chain's CDR3 is CASSATRQGDYGYTF. The CDR3 nucleotides are TGTGCCAGCAGCGCCACGAGACAGGGGGACTATGGCTACACCTTC.

The V call is TRBV7-6, the J call TRBJ1-1; D is uncertain. CDR3 length: 13 amino acids. Germline V gene data show CDR1 as SGHVS and CDR2 as FNYEAQ. With 1 base removed from V and 7 bases from J, the gap between germline ends came to 10 bases. DNA for the CDR3: TGTGCCAGCAGCTTAGGTAGGACCGATGAAGCTTTCTTT. Translated: CASSLGRTDEAFF.

A word on this clone: Other DNA variants within this sample encode the same CDR3. The gene calls are TRBV28 and TRBJ2-2, with D uncertain. Germline V lookup: CDR1 MDHEN, CDR2 SYDVKM. V lost 2 bases to trimming and J lost 1 base, with 5 bases between them. The CDR3 totals 14 residues. CDR3 nucleotide sequence: TGTGCCAGCAGTTTAGGTCAGAACACCGGGGAGCTGTTTTTT. Protein sequence: CASSLGQNTGELFF.